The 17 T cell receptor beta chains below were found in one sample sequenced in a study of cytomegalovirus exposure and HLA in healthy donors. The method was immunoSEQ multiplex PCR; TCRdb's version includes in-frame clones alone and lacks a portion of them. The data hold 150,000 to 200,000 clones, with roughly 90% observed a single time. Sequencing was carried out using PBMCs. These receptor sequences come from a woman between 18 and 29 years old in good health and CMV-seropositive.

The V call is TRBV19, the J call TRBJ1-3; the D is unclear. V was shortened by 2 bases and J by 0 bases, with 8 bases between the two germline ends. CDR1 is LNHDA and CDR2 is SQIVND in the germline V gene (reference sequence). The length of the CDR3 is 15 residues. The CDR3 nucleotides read TGTGCCAGTAGTATACAGATAAACTCTGGAAACACCATATATTTT. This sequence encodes CASSIQINSGNTIYF.

The CDR3 reads CASSLEGLYGYTF. CDR3 bases: TGCGCCAGCAGCTTGGAGGGACTCTATGGCTACACCTTC. This sequence joins TRBV5-1 and TRBJ1-2, with TRBD1 as a possible D gene (5 bases). V was shortened by 0 bases and J by 4 bases, with 7 bases between the two germline ends. Germline CDR1 and CDR2: SGHRS and YFSETQ. The CDR3 consists of 13 residues.

The CDR3 bases are TGCGCCAGCAGTCGGACTAGCGGGAGCTCCTACGAGCAGTACTTC. Amino acid sequence: CASSRTSGSSYEQYF. This chain links TRBV4-3 with TRBJ2-7; TRBD2 matches at 13 bases. The CDR3 has 15 amino acids. The V gene end was trimmed by 6 bases and the J gene end by 0 bases; junction bases not matched to a gene: 2. Germline CDR1 is LGHNA and CDR2 is YSLEER.

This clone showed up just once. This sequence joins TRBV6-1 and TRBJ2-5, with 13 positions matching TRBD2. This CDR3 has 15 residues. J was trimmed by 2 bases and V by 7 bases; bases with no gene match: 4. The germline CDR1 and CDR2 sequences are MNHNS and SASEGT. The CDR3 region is CASTRTSGGQETQYF. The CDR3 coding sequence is TGTGCCAGCACCCGGACTAGCGGGGGACAAGAGACCCAGTACTTC.

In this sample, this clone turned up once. The DNA for the CDR3 is TGTGCCAGCAGTTCTCGCCCGACAGGGGGCAGAAACACCATATATTTT. Protein: CASSSRPTGGRNTIYF. The chain combines TRBV6-6 with TRBJ1-3, with 10 bases matching TRBD1. The CDR3 runs to 16 residues. V was pared by 4 bases and J by 5 bases, with 8 bases of the junction left unmatched. Per germline, CDR1 MNHNY and CDR2 SVGAGI (reference sequence).

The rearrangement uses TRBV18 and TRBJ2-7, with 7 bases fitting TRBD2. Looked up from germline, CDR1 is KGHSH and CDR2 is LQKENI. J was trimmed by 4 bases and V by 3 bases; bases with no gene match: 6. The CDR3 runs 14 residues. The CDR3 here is CASSPRGLGYEQYF. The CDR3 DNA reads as TGTGCCAGCTCACCGCGGGGGTTAGGATACGAGCAGTACTTC.

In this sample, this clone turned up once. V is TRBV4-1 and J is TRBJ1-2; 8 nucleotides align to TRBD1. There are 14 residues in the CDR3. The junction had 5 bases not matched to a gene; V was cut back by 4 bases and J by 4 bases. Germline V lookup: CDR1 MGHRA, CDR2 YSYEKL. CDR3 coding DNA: TGCGCCAGCAGCCCGCCCGGACAGGGCTATGGCTACACCTTC. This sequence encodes CASSPPGQGYGYTF.

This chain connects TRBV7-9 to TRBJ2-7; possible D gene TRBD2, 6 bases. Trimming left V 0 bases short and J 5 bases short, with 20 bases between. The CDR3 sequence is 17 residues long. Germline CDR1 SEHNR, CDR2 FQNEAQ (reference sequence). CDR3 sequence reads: CASSLAPLGSKFHEQYF. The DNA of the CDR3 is TGTGCCAGCAGCTTAGCGCCTCTCGGGAGCAAGTTCCACGAGCAGTACTTC.

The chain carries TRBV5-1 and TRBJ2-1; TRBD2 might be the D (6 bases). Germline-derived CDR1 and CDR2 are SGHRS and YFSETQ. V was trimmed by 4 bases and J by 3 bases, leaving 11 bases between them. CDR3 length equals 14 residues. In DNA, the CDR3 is TGCGCCAGCAGCGGGGGGAACTTCTACAATGAGCAGTTCTTC. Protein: CASSGGNFYNEQFF.

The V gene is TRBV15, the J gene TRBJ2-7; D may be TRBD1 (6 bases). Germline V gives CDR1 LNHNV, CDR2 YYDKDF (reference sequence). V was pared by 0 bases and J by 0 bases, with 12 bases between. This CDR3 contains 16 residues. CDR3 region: CATSRDIGTLSYEQYF. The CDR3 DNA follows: TGTGCCACCAGCAGAGATATCGGGACACTCTCCTACGAGCAGTACTTC.

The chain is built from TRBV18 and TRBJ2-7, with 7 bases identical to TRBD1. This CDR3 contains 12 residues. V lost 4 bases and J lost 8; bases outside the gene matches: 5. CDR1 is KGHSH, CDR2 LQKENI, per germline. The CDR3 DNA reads TGTGCCAGCTCACTAAGGGACAGTAAGCAGTACTTC. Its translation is CASSLRDSKQYF.

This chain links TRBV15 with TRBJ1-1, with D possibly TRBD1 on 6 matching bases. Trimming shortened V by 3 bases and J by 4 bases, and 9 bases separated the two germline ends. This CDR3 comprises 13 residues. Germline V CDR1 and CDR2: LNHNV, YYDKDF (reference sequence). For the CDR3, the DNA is TGTGCCACCAGCAGGGGACAAGCCACTGAAGCTTTCTTT. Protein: CATSRGQATEAFF. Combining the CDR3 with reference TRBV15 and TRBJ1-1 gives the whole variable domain DAMVIQNPRYQVTQFGKPVTLSCSQTLNHNVMYWYQQKSSQAPKLLFHYYDKDFNNEADTPDNFQSRRPNTSFCFLDIRSPGLGDTAMYLCATSRGQATEAFFGQGTRLTVV.

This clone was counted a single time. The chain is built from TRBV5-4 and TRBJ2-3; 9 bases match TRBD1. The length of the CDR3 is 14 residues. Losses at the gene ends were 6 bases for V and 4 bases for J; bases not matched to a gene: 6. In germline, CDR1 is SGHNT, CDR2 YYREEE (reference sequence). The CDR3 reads CASTAGQGSDTQYF. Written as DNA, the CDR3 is TGTGCCAGCACAGCAGGACAGGGGTCAGATACGCAGTATTTT. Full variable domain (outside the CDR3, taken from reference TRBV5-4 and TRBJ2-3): ETGVTQSPTHLIKTRGQQVTLRCSSQSGHNTVSWYQQALGQGPQFIFQYYREEENGRGNFPPRFSGLQFPNYSSELNVNALELDDSALYLCASTAGQGSDTQYFGPGTRLTVL.

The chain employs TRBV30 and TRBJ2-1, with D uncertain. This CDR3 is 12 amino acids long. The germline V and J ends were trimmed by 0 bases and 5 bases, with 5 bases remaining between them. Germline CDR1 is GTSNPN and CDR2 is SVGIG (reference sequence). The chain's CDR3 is CAWSVPNNEQFF. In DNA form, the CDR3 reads TGTGCCTGGAGTGTACCTAACAATGAGCAGTTCTTC.

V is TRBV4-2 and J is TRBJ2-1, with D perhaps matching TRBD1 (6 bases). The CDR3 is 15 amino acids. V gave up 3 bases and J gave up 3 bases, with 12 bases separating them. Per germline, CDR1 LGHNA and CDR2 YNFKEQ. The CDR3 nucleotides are TGTGCCAGCAGCCAGAGCACAGGGTTCTACAATGAGCAGTTCTTC. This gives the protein CASSQSTGFYNEQFF.

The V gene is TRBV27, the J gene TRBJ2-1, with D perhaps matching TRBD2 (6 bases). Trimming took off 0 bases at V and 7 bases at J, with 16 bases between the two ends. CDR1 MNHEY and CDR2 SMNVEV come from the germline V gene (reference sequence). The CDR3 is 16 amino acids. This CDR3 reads CASSLSAGLSRNEQFF. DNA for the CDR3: TGTGCCAGCAGTTTATCGGCGGGACTCTCGAGGAATGAGCAGTTCTTC.

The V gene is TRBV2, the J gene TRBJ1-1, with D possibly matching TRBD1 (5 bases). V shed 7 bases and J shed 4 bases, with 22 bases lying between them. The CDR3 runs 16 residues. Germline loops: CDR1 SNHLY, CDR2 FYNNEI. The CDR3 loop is CASIGPRQGRGTEAFF. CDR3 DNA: TGTGCCAGCATTGGACCGAGGCAGGGTCGTGGCACTGAAGCTTTCTTT.